The T cell receptor (beta chain) described here comes from a study of OX40 agonist ivuxolimab in advanced cancers. For the wider study: The costimulatory receptor OX40 (CD134) was targeted by ivuxolimab, a fully human IgG2 agonistic monoclonal antibody. Intravenous ivuxolimab was administered to patients every 2 weeks at six dose levels: 0.01, 0.1, 0.3, 1.5, 3 and 10 mg/kg. Of the roughly 54 patients in dose escalation, about 19 had hepatocellular carcinoma, roughly 15 had melanoma, 9 had renal cell carcinoma and 9 had head and neck cancer. In the dose-escalation cohort, 65% to 90% of patients were male, and the mean age was approximately 55 years, with a range of roughly 23 to 85. Patients were allowed to have had prior anti-PD-1, anti-PD-L1 or anti-CTLA-4 therapy, and approximately 39% of the dose-escalation patients had been treated with checkpoint inhibitors. Partial responses occurred in three dose-escalation patients, of whom one had hepatocellular carcinoma and two had cutaneous melanoma. The point of sequencing TCRbeta in the periphery was to test whether ivuxolimab changed TCR sequence diversity and drove clonal T-cell expansion. The paper covers the monotherapy dose-escalation part of the phase I ivuxolimab trial, which included N = 52 patients.

For sequencing of the TCRbeta CDR3 region, genomic DNA was extracted from the sorted cells. TCRbeta CDR3 regions were sequenced using the immunoSEQ Assay. The table comes from immuneACCESS by way of TCRdb, which keeps in-frame sequences with V and J called. Part of the clones is missing from these tables; in studies checked, under half for an unresolved V gene and the rest for unknown reasons. The sample yields about 77,000 clones; around 86% were counted once. Roughly 0.7% of the sample rests with the top ten. Findings and caveats that apply to the study as a whole: Partial responders in the 0.1-3.0 mg/kg groups had among the lowest normalized peripheral clonal expansion, especially among CD8+ T cells. Low levels of normalized T-cell clonal expansion were also seen in some patients who did not respond. Antigen specificity was not determined for the clonally expanded peripheral T cells. After ivuxolimab, CD8+ T cells had more expanded clones than CD4+ T cells on average. At doses from 0.1 to 3.0 mg/kg, clonal expansion was seen in both CD4+ and CD8+ blood T cells between baseline and week 6.

As to this clone: The antigen this receptor binds is unknown. Base quality data are lacking; no much larger clone is found one base away.

Clipping removes 1 base from V and 1 base from J, with 5 as the unmatched junction base count. From cysteine to phenylalanine, the CDR3 is 16 amino acids long. Of the read, only the CDR3 DNA is kept; its 48 bases are in frame from base 1. CDR1 KGHSH and CDR2 LQKENI are derived from the germline V gene. Patients with autoimmune disease history or receiving systemic immunosuppression were excluded from the trial. In every dose cohort, peripheral blood was drawn for TCR sequencing at baseline, cycle 4 day 1, and cycle 7 day 1. The samples were drawn from a first-in-human, open-label, multicenter phase I dose-escalation trial of ivuxolimab. Adults with locally advanced or metastatic head and neck squamous cell, hepatocellular, melanoma or renal cell carcinoma were enrolled in the trial. Before TCR sequencing, CD4+ T cells and CD8+ T cells from peripheral blood were sorted into separate populations.

This sequence uses TRBV18 and TRBJ2-3; 7 bases in between match TRBD2. The TCR comes from an adult with an advanced solid tumor such as melanoma, head and neck, liver or kidney cancer. The input for sequencing was CD4+ or CD8+ T cells sorted from blood, taken in a trial of the OX40 agonist ivuxolimab. The nucleotide sequence reads as follows: TGTGCCAGCTCACCACGCGCTAGCGGAGGCACAGATACGCAGTATTTT. Its product reads: CASSPRASGGTDTQYF.